The 24 T cell receptor beta chains below were found in one sample sequenced in a study of control samples from healthy donors and cancer patients. Produced via immunoSEQ multiplex PCR; TCRdb's table is partial and in-frame only. The sample lists 130,000 or so clones; more than 75% were seen once. The sequenced sample consisted of blood. Receptors originate from a man between 25 and 39 years old in good health.

The rearrangement uses TRBV10-2 and TRBJ1-1, with unresolved D. With 3 bases removed from V and 1 base from J, the gap between germline ends came to 6 bases. The CDR3 consists of 13 residues. The germline CDR1 and CDR2 sequences are WSHSY and SAAADI. The CDR3: CASSDAENTEAFF. The CDR3 region has the DNA TGCGCCAGCAGTGATGCAGAGAACACTGAAGCTTTCTTT.

J is TRBJ1-2 and V is TRBV27; D might be TRBD1 (5 bases). The CDR3 contains 15 residues. Trimming pared 2 bases from V and 3 bases from J, leaving 13 bases between. Germline assignment: CDR1 MNHEY and CDR2 SMNVEV (reference sequence). The CDR3 reads CASSLNPTGDYGYTF. The CDR3 DNA sequence: TGTGCCAGCAGTTTAAACCCCACAGGTGACTATGGCTACACCTTC.

This chain connects TRBV30 to TRBJ1-6, with D possibly being TRBD1 (6 bases). Looked up from germline, CDR1 is GTSNPN and CDR2 is SVGIG (reference sequence). Trimming cost V 2 bases and J 8 bases, with 16 bases left between them. The CDR3 extends over 15 amino acids. CDR3 DNA: TGTGCCTGGAGTATCCCAGACAGGAGGGATTCACCCCTCCACTTT. Translated: CAWSIPDRRDSPLHF.

This chain uses TRBV2 with TRBJ2-5, with D possibly being TRBD2 (5 bases). Germline V lookup: CDR1 SNHLY, CDR2 FYNNEI. Trimming shortened V by 7 bases and J by 2 bases, and 11 bases separated the two germline ends. The CDR3 has 13 residues. CDR3 residues: CASKRDLQETQYF. The CDR3 bases are TGTGCCAGCAAACGGGATCTGCAAGAGACCCAGTACTTC.

This clone was seen more than once but under ten times. The chain carries TRBV2 and TRBJ2-1, with TRBD2 identical over 7 bases. J was trimmed by 5 bases and V by 3 bases; bases with no gene match: 13. The CDR3 covers 17 residues. CDR1 and CDR2 (germline): SNHLY, FYNNEI. The CDR3 is CASSEREGGFSNNEQFF. The CDR3 DNA reads TGTGCCAGCAGTGAGAGGGAGGGCGGCTTTTCTAACAATGAGCAGTTCTTC.

The CDR3 loop reads CASGYRGRTGELFF. CDR3 bases: TGTGCTAGTGGTTACAGGGGGAGAACCGGGGAGCTGTTTTTT. The chain recombines TRBV12-5 with TRBJ2-2; 8 bases map to TRBD1. Germline V gene data show CDR1 as LGHNT and CDR2 as FRNRAP. V shed 4 bases and J 5 bases; nucleotides not matched to a gene: 3. CDR3 size: 14 residues.

This clone has a handful of counts. At the DNA level, this CDR3 is encoded by other sequences in the same sample as well. The rearrangement links TRBV6-5 to TRBJ1-6; D not resolved. This CDR3 region has 13 residues. Looked up from germline, CDR1 is MNHEY and CDR2 is SVGAGI. The ends were cut back, 2 bases at V and 8 bases at J, with 7 bases in the middle. CDR3: CASSYLGDSPLHF. Written as DNA, the CDR3 is TGTGCCAGCAGTTACCTGGGAGATTCACCCCTCCACTTT.

The chain uses TRBV29-1 and TRBJ1-1; no reliable D call. The CDR3 covers 13 residues. From germline, CDR1 is SQVTM and CDR2 ANQGSEA. Trimming shortened V by 7 bases and J by 3 bases, and 15 bases separated the two germline ends. The CDR3 loop is CSAFRQDDTEAFF. The CDR3, as DNA: TGCAGCGCCTTTAGGCAGGATGACACTGAAGCTTTCTTT.

The chain links TRBV5-4 to TRBJ1-6; 8 bases map to TRBD1. V lost 4 bases to trimming and J lost 8 bases; unmatched junction nucleotides: 17. The CDR3 totals 18 residues. Germline CDR1 is SGHNT and CDR2 is YYREEE (reference sequence). The DNA of the CDR3 is TGTGCCAGCAGCCTTAGGGCAGGGGGCCTGGGCATGGATTCACCCCTCCACTTT. Residues: CASSLRAGGLGMDSPLHF.

The chain joins TRBV29-1 to TRBJ2-2, with D perhaps matching TRBD1 (6 bases). Germline-derived CDR1 and CDR2 are SQVTM and ANQGSEA. Trimming took 7 bases from V and 2 from J, leaving 14 bases between them. CDR3 length: 14 residues. As DNA, the CDR3 is TGCAGCGGTGGCAGGGGCGGAAACACCGGGGAGCTGTTTTTT. Protein: CSGGRGGNTGELFF.

The chain recombines TRBV6-5 with TRBJ1-1, with TRBD1 identical over 7 bases. The V and J ends lost 6 bases and 4 bases, in that order; junction bases with no gene match: 8. The CDR3 loop spans 14 amino acids. Per germline, CDR1 MNHEY and CDR2 SVGAGI. CDR3 region: CASRELQGTTEAFF. CDR3 nucleotides: TGTGCCAGCAGAGAGTTACAGGGGACCACTGAAGCTTTCTTT.

The chain employs TRBV6-5 and TRBJ2-2; 8 nucleotides match TRBD1. Germline assignment: CDR1 MNHEY and CDR2 SVGAGI. The CDR3 is 16 residues long. J was trimmed by 0 bases and V by 2 bases; bases with no gene match: 2. CDR3 residues: CASSYPTGANTGELFF. Here the CDR3 DNA reads TGTGCCAGCAGTTACCCGACAGGGGCGAACACCGGGGAGCTGTTTTTT.

This clone was seen a handful of times. This chain joins TRBV5-4 and TRBJ1-2; perhaps TRBD1 as D (6 bases). Trimming took 3 bases from V and 7 from J, leaving 13 bases between them. The CDR3 runs 13 residues. The V gene's germline CDR1 is SGHNT and CDR2 YYREEE (reference sequence). The CDR3 region is CASSSTGLSGYTF. In nucleotides, the CDR3 is TGTGCCAGCAGCTCTACAGGGTTGAGTGGCTACACCTTC.

Regarding this clone: A junction boundary mismatches the germline segment, possibly from a read error. The chain's CDR3 is CASMLGTYYNKKLFF. The CDR3 coding sequence is TGTGCCAGCATGTTGGGGACTTACTATAATAAAAAACTGTTTTTT. This chain connects TRBV2 to TRBJ1-4; D might be TRBD1 (5 bases). This CDR3 is built from 15 residues. Germline CDR1 is SNHLY and CDR2 is FYNNEI.

The chain links TRBV5-6 to TRBJ1-2; D uncertain. From germline, CDR1 is SGHDT and CDR2 YYEEEE. This CDR3 has 12 amino acids. Trimming removed 2 bases at V and 8 bases at J, with 10 bases between. CDR3 sequence: CASSFRRTGYTF. Written as DNA, the CDR3 is TGTGCCAGCAGCTTTAGGAGGACGGGCTACACCTTC.

V usage is TRBV2 and J usage is TRBJ1-2; no clear D gene. CDR3 length: 13 residues. With 6 bases removed from V and 0 bases from J, the gap between germline ends came to 8 bases. Looked up from germline, CDR1 is SNHLY and CDR2 is FYNNEI. The CDR3, as DNA: TGTGCCAGCAGCGAGTTAGCTAACTATGGCTACACCTTC. Amino acids: CASSELANYGYTF. Full variable domain (missing parts from reference TRBV2 and TRBJ1-2): EPEVTQTPSHQVTQMGQEVILRCVPISNHLYFYWYRQILGQKVEFLVSFYNNEISEKSEIFDDQFSVERPDGSNFTLKIRSTKLEDSAMYFCASSELANYGYTFGSGTRLTVV.

The chain combines TRBV6-6 with TRBJ2-5; either TRBD1 or TRBD2 may fit D (6 bases each). V lost 4 bases, J lost 9 bases, and 15 bases lay in between. Germline lookup yields CDR1 MNHNY and CDR2 SVGAGI (reference sequence). CDR3 length equals 13 residues. DNA for the CDR3: TGTGCCAGCAGTTCATCTCCGGGGGCGGCCCAGTACTTC. This gives the protein CASSSSPGAAQYF.

This chain uses TRBV24-1 with TRBJ2-1; possibly TRBD1 for D (5 bases). This CDR3 contains 14 residues. The V end was cut by 4 bases, the J end by 6 bases, with 12 bases between. Germline V gene sequence: CDR1 KGHDR, CDR2 SFDVKD. The DNA for the CDR3 is TGTGCCACCAGTGACCTGACAGTATCCAATGAGCAGTTCTTC. It translates to CATSDLTVSNEQFF.

This chain uses TRBV6-5 with TRBJ1-1, with D hard to call. Trimming shortened V by 6 bases and J by 0 bases, and 8 bases separated the two germline ends. The CDR3 covers 13 residues. Per the germline V gene, CDR1 is MNHEY and CDR2 is SVGAGI. In DNA, the CDR3 is TGTGCCAGCAGGCCTACATTGAACACTGAAGCTTTCTTT. Translating gives CASRPTLNTEAFF.

The DNA for the CDR3 is TGTGCCAGCAGTGAGTATAAGGAGACTCTAAATGGCTACACCTTC. It encodes CASSEYKETLNGYTF. The chain couples TRBV6-1 to TRBJ1-2; D not certain. The germline V gene encodes CDR1 MNHNS and CDR2 SASEGT. The CDR3 totals 15 residues. Trimming took off 3 bases at V and 6 bases at J, with 17 bases between the two ends.

This clone was detected only a few times. The chain employs TRBV6-4 and TRBJ1-1, with no clear D. Germline V CDR1 and CDR2: MRHNA, SNTAGT. V was clipped by 5 bases and J by 6 bases, with 13 bases between them. The CDR3 is 13 residues long. CDR3 in DNA: TGTGCCAGCAGTTACATTGGCGGGGCTGAAGCTTTCTTT. Its translation is CASSYIGGAEAFF.

In the case of this clone: This sample also contains other DNA sequences that code for the same CDR3. CDR3 region: CASSLRPNTEAFF. The CDR3 coding sequence is TGTGCCAGCAGCTTGAGGCCGAACACTGAAGCTTTCTTT. The rearrangement joins TRBV5-6 to TRBJ1-1, with D hard to call. The CDR3 length is 13 residues. The ends were cut back, 1 base at V and 1 base at J, with 5 bases in the middle. Germline values: CDR1 SGHDT, CDR2 YYEEEE.

The table lists this clone with a count of one. The chain employs TRBV18 and TRBJ2-3; possibly TRBD1 for D (5 bases). The ends were cut back, 3 bases at V and 1 base at J, with 17 bases in the middle. Germline V gene data show CDR1 as KGHSH and CDR2 as LQKENI. There are 17 residues in the CDR3. The CDR3: CASSPALGATGTDTQYF. In nucleotides, the CDR3 is TGTGCCAGCTCACCGGCCTTAGGGGCCACCGGCACAGATACGCAGTATTTT.

The chain carries TRBV7-3 and TRBJ2-3, with a weak D call TRBD2 (6 bases). Trimming pared 2 bases from V and 2 bases from J, leaving 11 bases between. Germline CDR1 SGHTA, CDR2 FQGTGA. The CDR3 consists of 15 residues. In nucleotides, the CDR3 is TGTGCCAGCAGCTTATCGGGACTTCTCACAGATACGCAGTATTTT. Amino acids: CASSLSGLLTDTQYF.